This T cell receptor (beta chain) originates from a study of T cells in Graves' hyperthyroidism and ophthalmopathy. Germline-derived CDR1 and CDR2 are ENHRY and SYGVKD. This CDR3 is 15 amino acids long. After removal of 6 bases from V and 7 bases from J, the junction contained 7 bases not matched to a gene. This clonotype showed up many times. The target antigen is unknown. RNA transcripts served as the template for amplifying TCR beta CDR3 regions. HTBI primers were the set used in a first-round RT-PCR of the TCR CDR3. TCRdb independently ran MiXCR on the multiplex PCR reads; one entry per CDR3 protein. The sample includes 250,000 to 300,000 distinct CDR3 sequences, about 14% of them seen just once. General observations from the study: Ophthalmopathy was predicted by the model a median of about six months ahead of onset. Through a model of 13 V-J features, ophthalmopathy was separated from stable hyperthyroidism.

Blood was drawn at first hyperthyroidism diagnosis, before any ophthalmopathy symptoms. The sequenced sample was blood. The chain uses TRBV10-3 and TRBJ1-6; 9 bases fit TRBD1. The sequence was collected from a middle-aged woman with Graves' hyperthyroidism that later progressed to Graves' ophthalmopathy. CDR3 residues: CAIRGAGQGNSPLHF. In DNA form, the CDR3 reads TGTGCCATCAGGGGGGCCGGACAGGGGAATTCACCCCTCCACTTT.